These T cell receptor beta chains were read from a single sample in a study of T cell responses to AZD1222 COVID-19 vaccine. TCRdb keeps only in-frame clones here, not all; method: immunoSEQ multiplex PCR. The data show 110,000 or so clones, about nine tenths seen once. Material: peripheral blood, obtained 28 days after the second AZD1222 dose. Source of these receptors: an adult who received the AZD1222 COVID-19 vaccine. Each CDR3 is given with its conserved first and last residue. A D gene is named only where the DNA matches it firmly. A row's size may be missing; if present it is once, few, many or a size class.

CDR3aa,CDR3nt,d_gene,v_gene,abundance,j_gene
CASSLEVTSGYNEQFF,TGTGCCAGCAGCTTAGAAGTGACTAGCGGATACAATGAGCAGTTCTTC,TRBD2,TRBV7-6,NA,TRBJ2-1
CATSRMGQAGEQYF,TGTGCCACCAGTAGAATGGGACAGGCGGGTGAGCAGTACTTC,TRBD1,TRBV5-6,NA,TRBJ2-7
CASSQDQEPDTQYF,TGCGCCAGCAGCCAAGATCAGGAACCGGATACGCAGTATTTT,NA,TRBV4-3,NA,TRBJ2-3
CASSDRGTSGGEQFF,TGTGCCAGCAGTGACCGAGGGACTAGCGGGGGGGAGCAGTTCTTC,TRBD2,TRBV6-2/TRBV6-3,NA,TRBJ2-1
CAISGNSEQYF,TGTGCCATCAGCGGTAACTCCGAGCAGTACTTC,NA,TRBV10-3,NA,TRBJ2-7
CASFQTENNEQFF,TGTGCCAGCTTCCAAACCGAAAACAATGAGCAGTTCTTC,NA,TRBV6-5,NA,TRBJ2-1
CASSLGGQVYEQYF,TGCGCCAGCAGCTTGGGAGGACAAGTCTACGAGCAGTACTTC,NA,TRBV5-1,NA,TRBJ2-7
CASSYSGGDNQPQHF,TGTGCCAGCAGTTACTCTGGGGGGGATAATCAGCCCCAGCATTTT,NA,TRBV6-5,NA,TRBJ1-5
CASSLKQGGTDTQYF,TGTGCCAGCAGCTTGAAACAGGGAGGGACAGATACGCAGTATTTT,NA,TRBV5-6,once,TRBJ2-3
CSVSGGEGGLDTQYF,TGCAGCGTCTCTGGGGGAGAGGGCGGGTTGGATACGCAGTATTTT,NA,TRBV29-1,NA,TRBJ2-3
CATARDTNSYEQYF,TGTGCCACCGCCCGGGACACCAACTCCTACGAGCAGTACTTC,NA,TRBV10-3,NA,TRBJ2-7
CASSTGGSEQYF,TGTGCCAGCAGCACCGGGGGGTCCGAGCAGTACTTC,TRBD2,TRBV7-2,NA,TRBJ2-7
CASSLLGGGTNEKLFF,TGTGCCAGCAGCTTACTGGGAGGGGGAACTAATGAAAAACTGTTTTTT,NA,TRBV7-2,NA,TRBJ1-4
CASSMTRTDTQYF,TGTGCCAGCAGTATGACCCGGACGGATACGCAGTATTTT,NA,TRBV12-3/TRBV12-4,NA,TRBJ2-3
CASRSGGTNTGELFF,TGTGCCAGCAGGTCGGGCGGGACGAACACCGGGGAGCTGTTTTTT,NA,TRBV7-2,NA,TRBJ2-2
CASSGETGVTEAFF,TGTGCCAGCAGTGGGGAGACAGGGGTAACTGAAGCTTTCTTT,TRBD1,TRBV2,NA,TRBJ1-1
CASSQDQAGATDTQYF,TGTGCCAGCAGCCAAGATCAGGCGGGGGCCACAGATACGCAGTATTTT,NA,TRBV4-2,NA,TRBJ2-3
CASSYPGVTEAFF,TGTGCCAGCAGTTACCCAGGTGTCACTGAAGCTTTCTTT,NA,TRBV6-6,NA,TRBJ1-1
CASTLTGGTEAFF,TGTGCCAGCACCCTGACAGGTGGCACTGAAGCTTTCTTT,NA,TRBV2,NA,TRBJ1-1
CASTGTTDTQYF,TGCGCCAGCACTGGGACCACAGATACGCAGTATTTT,NA,TRBV5-1,NA,TRBJ2-3
CASKRQGRSEAFF,TGTGCCAGCAAAAGACAGGGTCGGTCTGAAGCTTTCTTT,TRBD1,TRBV12-3/TRBV12-4,NA,TRBJ1-1
CASSMPQGDRNQPQHF,TGTGCCAGCAGCATGCCGCAGGGGGATCGCAATCAGCCCCAGCATTTT,TRBD1,TRBV7-2,few,TRBJ1-5
CASSLGVLSSYNEQFF,TGTGCCAGCAGCTTAGGGGTGCTTAGCTCCTACAATGAGCAGTTCTTC,NA,TRBV13,NA,TRBJ2-1
CASSLQQETQYF,TGCGCCAGCAGCTTACAGCAAGAGACCCAGTACTTC,NA,TRBV5-1,NA,TRBJ2-5
CASSQVPREPQHF,TGCGCCAGCAGCCAAGTCCCCCGGGAGCCCCAGCATTTT,NA,TRBV4-1,once,TRBJ1-5
CASSYLGGDTQYF,TGTGCCAGCAGTTACCTCGGGGGCGATACGCAGTATTTT,NA,TRBV6-5,NA,TRBJ2-3
CASSTAGSGNYGYTF,TGTGCCAGTAGTACCGCCGGATCAGGGAACTATGGCTACACCTTC,NA,TRBV19,NA,TRBJ1-2
CSVGDKGSANEKLFF,TGCAGCGTTGGGGATAAGGGGAGCGCTAATGAAAAACTGTTTTTT,NA,TRBV29-1,NA,TRBJ1-4
CASSLSPTGPEAFF,TGTGCCAGCAGCTTAAGCCCCACAGGGCCTGAAGCTTTCTTT,NA,TRBV7-2,once,TRBJ1-1
CASSPNDGNTEAFF,TGTGCCAGCTCACCTAACGACGGGAACACTGAAGCTTTCTTT,NA,TRBV18,NA,TRBJ1-1
CASSRNRGTGSATNEKLFF,TGTGCCAGCTCACGAAATCGAGGGACAGGATCTGCAACTAATGAAAAACTGTTTTTT,TRBD1,TRBV18,NA,TRBJ1-4
CASSLGQFSGNTIYF,TGTGCCAGCAGCTTGGGGCAATTCTCTGGAAACACCATATATTTT,NA,TRBV5-8,few,TRBJ1-3
CASSSDRVQPQHF,TGTGCCAGCAGCTCGGACAGGGTTCAGCCCCAGCATTTT,TRBD1,TRBV7-9,NA,TRBJ1-5
CASSSVSGETQYF,TGTGCCAGCAGTTCCGTAAGTGGAGAGACCCAGTACTTC,NA,TRBV27,few,TRBJ2-5
CASSLAGYGTGNTIYF,TGTGCCAGCAGCTTAGCGGGCTACGGGACTGGAAACACCATATATTTT,NA,TRBV7-6,NA,TRBJ1-3
CASLRVNTEAFF,TGTGCCAGCCTCCGGGTGAACACTGAAGCTTTCTTT,NA,TRBV6-5,NA,TRBJ1-1
CASSERTGNSPLHF,TGTGCCAGCAGCGAACGGACTGGAAATTCACCCCTCCACTTT,NA,TRBV6-4,NA,TRBJ1-6
CASSLGAGGEKLFF,TGTGCCAGCAGCCTGGGAGCAGGGGGTGAAAAACTGTTTTTT,TRBD1,TRBV7-2,NA,TRBJ1-4
CASSMGSGQETQYF,TGTGCCAGTAGTATGGGCTCGGGTCAAGAGACCCAGTACTTC,NA,TRBV19,NA,TRBJ2-5
CAISESGRGSPLHF,TGTGCCATCAGTGAGTCTGGGCGGGGTTCACCCCTCCACTTT,NA,TRBV10-3,NA,TRBJ1-6
CASSLEGGGGSPLHF,TGTGCCAGCAGCTTAGAGGGGGGGGGCGGTTCACCCCTCCACTTT,NA,TRBV11-2,once,TRBJ1-6
CASSQDSWEGANEQFF,TGCGCCAGCAGCCAAGACTCCTGGGAGGGGGCCAATGAGCAGTTCTTC,NA,TRBV4-1,NA,TRBJ2-1
CAISESRQGETQYF,TGTGCCATCAGTGAGTCGAGACAGGGAGAGACCCAGTACTTC,TRBD1,TRBV10-3,NA,TRBJ2-5
CASSLQGWVDTQYF,TGTGCCAGCAGTCTCCAGGGGTGGGTAGATACGCAGTATTTT,NA,TRBV6-5,once,TRBJ2-3
CASSIAGLQPQHF,TGTGCCAGTAGTATAGCAGGGCTACAGCCCCAGCATTTT,NA,TRBV19,NA,TRBJ1-5
CASSLDREGTEAFF,TGTGCCAGCAGCTTGGACAGGGAGGGCACTGAAGCTTTCTTT,TRBD1,TRBV13,NA,TRBJ1-1
CASSLAAASPLHF,TGTGCCAGCAGCTTGGCCGCAGCGTCACCCCTCCACTTT,NA,TRBV5-4,NA,TRBJ1-6
CASSRPGTGRGAGGYNEQFF,TGTGCCAGCAGTCGGCCCGGGACAGGGAGGGGAGCGGGGGGTTACAATGAGCAGTTCTTC,NA,TRBV27,NA,TRBJ2-1